The TCR beta chain described here comes from a study of shared clonotypes between healthy human individuals. Study-level findings and limits: Generation of non-shared clonotypes was less probable than generation of clonotypes shared by all four donors.

With 4 bases removed from V and 4 bases from J, the gap between germline ends came to 19 bases. This CDR3 has 16 amino acids. Germline V gene lookup returns CDR1 MGHRA and CDR2 YSYEKL. Clones were read by immunoSEQ multiplex PCR, and TCRdb kept only the in-frame ones, dropping some. The table lists about 580,000 clones, roughly 98% of them singletons. The naive CD8 population came from CD45RO-negative cells selected for CCR7, without terminally differentiated effector memory CD45RA+ cells. Remarks on this clone: The antigen remains undetermined.

The TCR comes from a man aged 25 to 40 in good health. What was sequenced was naive CD8+ T cells sorted from blood. The rearrangement links TRBV4-1 to TRBJ1-1; tentative D call: TRBD1 (6 bases). Here the CDR3 reads CASSPISRGGVTEAFF. In DNA, the CDR3 is TGCGCCAGCAGCCCTATTTCCAGGGGAGGAGTCACTGAAGCTTTCTTT.